The 3 T cell receptor beta chains below come from one sample, sequenced in a study of blood T cell repertoires in COVID-19 (dated by TCRdb to about 2020). The library was built by means of the immunoSEQ multiplex PCR assay. TCRdb's version of the immuneACCESS table is confined to in-frame rearrangements and falls short of the full clone set. An unresolved V gene accounts for under half of the shortfall where checked; the remainder is of unknown origin. Counted in this sample were about 160,000 clones; around 89% of them appeared once. Around 2.9% of the sample rests with the top ten. Sequenced sample: peripheral blood. The receptors shown here come from a man aged 55 to 70 with acute or convalescent COVID-19.

The chain employs TRBV7-8 and TRBJ1-5; tentatively, D is TRBD1 (6 bases). Germline V CDR1 and CDR2: SGHVS, FQNEAQ. The CDR3 runs to 14 residues. V was shortened by 4 bases and J by 2 bases, with 9 bases between the two germline ends. CDR3 in DNA: TGTGCCAGCAGCTACAGGGACGGCAATCAGCCCCAGCATTTT. Protein product: CASSYRDGNQPQHF.

CDR3 amino acids: CASRGDRGNSPLHF. The CDR3 DNA reads as TGTGCCAGTAGGGGGGACAGGGGGAATTCACCCCTCCACTTT. The J gene is TRBJ1-6, the V gene TRBV19; 11 bases match TRBD1. Germline V CDR1 and CDR2: LNHDA, SQIVND (reference sequence). This CDR3 spans 14 amino acids. Germline trimming cut 6 bases from V and 7 bases from J; bases unmatched to any gene: 2.

J is TRBJ1-5 and V is TRBV19; perhaps TRBD1 as D (5 bases). Germline CDR1 is LNHDA and CDR2 is SQIVND (reference sequence). V was clipped by 10 bases and J by 6 bases, with 13 bases between them. CDR3 length equals 12 residues. DNA of the CDR3: TGTGCCACCGCGACAGACACTCAGCCCCAGCATTTT. It codes for CATATDTQPQHF.